This T cell receptor beta chain emerged from a study of a mutant IDH1 vaccine in newly diagnosed glioma. A word on this clone: What it binds is not known.

Deletions cut 5 bases from V and 4 bases from J, with 11 bases between. The CDR3 extends over 13 amino acids. From germline, CDR1 is SGHTA and CDR2 FQGTGA. As for time point: week 11, during vaccination. Vaccinated patients received 300 ug of mutant IDH1 20-mer peptide per dose, with topical imiquimod. TCRdb's copy holds only in-frame clones and misses some; the assay was immunoSEQ multiplex PCR. The data contain tens of thousands of clones, 60% to 75% of them singletons. The rearrangement joins TRBV7-3 to TRBJ1-1; the D gene is possibly TRBD1 (5 bases). Sequences were derived from peripheral blood mononuclear cells (PBMCs), sampled from a glioma patient whose treatment included an IDH1 peptide vaccine. The sequence derives from a man between 18 and 29 years old with glioma. Some clones in this sample may be carry-over from other donors' samples. This CDR3 is CASSHGGITEAFF. The CDR3 DNA reads as TGTGCCAGCAGCCACGGGGGGATCACTGAAGCTTTCTTT.